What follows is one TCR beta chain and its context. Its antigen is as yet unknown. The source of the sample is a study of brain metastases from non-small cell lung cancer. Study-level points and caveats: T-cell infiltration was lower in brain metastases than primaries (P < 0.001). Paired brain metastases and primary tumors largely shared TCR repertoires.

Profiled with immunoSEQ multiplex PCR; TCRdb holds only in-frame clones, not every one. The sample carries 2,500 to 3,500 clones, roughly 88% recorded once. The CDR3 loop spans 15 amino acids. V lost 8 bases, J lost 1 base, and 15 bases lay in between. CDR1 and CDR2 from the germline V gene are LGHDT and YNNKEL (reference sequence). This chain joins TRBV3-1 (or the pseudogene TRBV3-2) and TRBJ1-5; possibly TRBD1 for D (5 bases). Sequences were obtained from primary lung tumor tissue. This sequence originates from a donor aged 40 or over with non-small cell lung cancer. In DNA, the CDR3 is TGTGCCAGCTCCCAAGAGGGGAGGAGCAATCAGCCCCAGCATTTT. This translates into CASSQEGRSNQPQHF.